The T cell receptor beta chain under discussion was sequenced for a study of immune heterogeneity within non-small cell lung tumors. Overall study results and limits: Individual patients had largely distinct high-frequency T-cell receptor beta clonotypes. Site-unique high-frequency clones occurred alongside identical dominant CDR3 beta clonotypes that recurred across tumor sites within a patient.

The CDR3 runs to 13 residues. Germline loops: CDR1 DFQATT, CDR2 SNEGSKA (reference sequence). V gave up 6 bases and J gave up 4 bases, with 15 bases separating them. Template input, which was bulk tumor genomic DNA, totaled roughly 600 ng per sample. Spaced far apart, several biopsies were taken from each primary tumor during surgery. Those enrolled were patients newly diagnosed with untreated non-small cell lung cancer and undergoing curative surgery. In the case of this clonotype: Its cognate antigen is unknown. A read error may explain this, as a much larger clone is one base away.

The TCR beta CDR3 region was amplified by multiplex PCR employing 32 V and 13 J primers. MiXCR, run by TCRdb on the multiplex PCR reads, gives a single entry per CDR3 protein. Of 25,000 to 40,000 distinct CDR3 sequences in the sample, about 29% were seen once. The receptor's source is a man between 35 and 55 years old with non-small cell lung cancer. The chain recombines TRBV20-1 with TRBJ1-2, with D possibly being TRBD1 (5 bases). Sequencing was carried out using lung tumor tissue. CDR3 region: CSATGGRSYGYTF. The CDR3 DNA sequence: TGCAGTGCCACGGGGGGTAGGAGCTATGGCTACACCTTC.